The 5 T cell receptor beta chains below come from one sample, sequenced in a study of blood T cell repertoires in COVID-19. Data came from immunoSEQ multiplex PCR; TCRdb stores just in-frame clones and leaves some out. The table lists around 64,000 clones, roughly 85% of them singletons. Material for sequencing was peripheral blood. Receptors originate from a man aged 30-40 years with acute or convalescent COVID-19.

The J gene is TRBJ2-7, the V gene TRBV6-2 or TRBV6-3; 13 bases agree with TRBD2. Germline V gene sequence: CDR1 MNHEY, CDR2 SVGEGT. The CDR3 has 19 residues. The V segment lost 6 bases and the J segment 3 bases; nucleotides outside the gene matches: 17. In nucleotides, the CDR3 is TGTGCCAGCAGCCCTACACTAGCGGGAGGGCCAAAGCTTTTCTACGAGCAGTACTTC. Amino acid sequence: CASSPTLAGGPKLFYEQYF.

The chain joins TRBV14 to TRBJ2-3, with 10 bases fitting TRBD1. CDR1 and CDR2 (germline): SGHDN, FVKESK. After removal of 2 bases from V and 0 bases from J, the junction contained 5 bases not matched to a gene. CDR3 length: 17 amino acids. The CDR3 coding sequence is TGTGCCAGCAGCCAATTGACAGGGGGCCCAAGCACAGATACGCAGTATTTT. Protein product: CASSQLTGGPSTDTQYF.

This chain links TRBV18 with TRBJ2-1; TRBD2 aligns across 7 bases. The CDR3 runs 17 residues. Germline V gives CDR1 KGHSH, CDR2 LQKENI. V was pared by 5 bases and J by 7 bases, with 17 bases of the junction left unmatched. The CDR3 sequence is CASSSDTGGPGGNEQFF. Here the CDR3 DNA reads TGTGCCAGCTCAAGTGATACGGGAGGACCTGGGGGAAATGAGCAGTTCTTC. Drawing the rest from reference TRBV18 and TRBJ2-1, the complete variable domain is NAGVMQNPRHLVRRRGQEARLRCSPMKGHSHVYWYRQLPEEGLKFMVYLQKENIIDESGMPKERFSAEFPKEGPSILRIQQVVRGDSAAYFCASSSDTGGPGGNEQFFGPGTRLTVL.

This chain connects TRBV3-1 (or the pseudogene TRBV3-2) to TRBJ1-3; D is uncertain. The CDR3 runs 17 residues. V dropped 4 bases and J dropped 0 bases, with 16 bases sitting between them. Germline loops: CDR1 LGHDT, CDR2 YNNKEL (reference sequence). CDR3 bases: TGTGCCAGCAGCCCCAAAGGACTGAAGAGCTCTGGAAACACCATATATTTT. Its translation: CASSPKGLKSSGNTIYF.

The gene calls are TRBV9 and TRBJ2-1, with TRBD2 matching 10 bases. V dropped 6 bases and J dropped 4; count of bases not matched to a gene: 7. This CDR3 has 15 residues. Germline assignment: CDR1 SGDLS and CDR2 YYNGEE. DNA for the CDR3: TGTGCCAGCACCTTAGGACTAGCGGAGTACAATGAGCAGTTCTTC. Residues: CASTLGLAEYNEQFF.